This passage covers 25 T cell receptor beta chains from one sample sequenced in a study of blood T cell repertoires in COVID-19. Generated by immunoSEQ multiplex PCR, the TCRdb table keeps only in-frame clones and is missing some. Of about 110,000 clones in the sample, 75% to 80% were seen once. Sequenced material: peripheral blood. These receptors were taken from a woman older than 75 with active or convalescent COVID-19.

This chain links TRBV30 with TRBJ2-3; 7 bases align to TRBD2. After removal of 0 bases from V and 2 bases from J, the junction contained 2 bases not matched to a gene. The germline V gene encodes CDR1 GTSNPN and CDR2 SVGIG (reference sequence). This CDR3 is 14 amino acids long. CDR3 residues: CAWSVAGFTDTQYF. CDR3 coding DNA: TGTGCCTGGAGTGTAGCGGGGTTCACAGATACGCAGTATTTT.

This clone was detected only once. CDR3 bases: TGTGCCAGCAGTTTGGGACAGGGGCACGAGCAGTACTTC. Protein product: CASSLGQGHEQYF. The chain has TRBV28 and TRBJ2-7; 10 positions match TRBD1. CDR3 length equals 13 residues. With V trimmed by 3 bases and J by 5 bases, 1 base remained unmatched. Germline V gene lookup returns CDR1 MDHEN and CDR2 SYDVKM.

This chain uses TRBV12-5 with TRBJ1-4, with 7 nucleotides matching TRBD1. CDR1 is LGHNT and CDR2 is FRNRAP in the germline V gene. V lost 2 bases, J lost 3 bases, and 0 bases stayed unmatched. The CDR3 loop spans 14 amino acids. CDR3 nucleotides: TGTGCTAGTGGTTTGACAGGGGCTAATGAAAAACTGTTTTTT. Translation: CASGLTGANEKLFF.

This chain uses TRBV27 with TRBJ2-1, with 12 nucleotides matching TRBD2. Germline trimming cut 0 bases from V and 12 bases from J; bases unmatched to any gene: 9. This CDR3 has 16 residues. Germline V CDR1 and CDR2: MNHEY, SMNVEV (reference sequence). CDR3 residues: CASSLSPLAGGISQFF. In nucleotides, the CDR3 is TGTGCCAGCAGTTTATCCCCCCTAGCGGGAGGGATATCGCAGTTCTTC.

The rearrangement joins TRBV6-6 to TRBJ2-3; weak D call: TRBD2 (6 bases). The length of the CDR3 is 15 residues. Germline CDR1 and CDR2: MNHNY and SVGAGI (reference sequence). Trimming pared 2 bases from V and 0 bases from J, leaving 9 bases between. The CDR3 region is CASSYPSGSTDTQYF. The CDR3 DNA reads as TGTGCCAGCAGTTACCCGAGCGGGAGCACAGATACGCAGTATTTT.

This chain uses TRBV3-1 (or the pseudogene TRBV3-2) with TRBJ2-5; TRBD2 agrees at 14 bases. With V trimmed by 4 bases and J by 8 bases, 3 bases remained unmatched. The CDR3 loop spans 14 amino acids. Germline V gives CDR1 LGHDT, CDR2 YNNKEL (reference sequence). The CDR3 DNA sequence: TGTGCCAGCAGCCGAGGACTAGCGGGAGGTACCCAGTACTTC. Protein sequence: CASSRGLAGGTQYF.

The J gene is TRBJ1-5, the V gene TRBV5-1; D remains ambiguous. The CDR3 extends over 15 amino acids. Germline lookup yields CDR1 SGHRS and CDR2 YFSETQ. V was clipped by 2 bases and J by 7 bases, with 16 bases between them. The CDR3 reads CASSFEPLGQQPQHF. The CDR3 DNA follows: TGCGCCAGCAGCTTCGAACCCTTGGGCCAACAGCCCCAGCATTTT.

V usage is TRBV6-2 or TRBV6-3 and J usage is TRBJ1-5; the D is unclear. Trimming pared 4 bases from V and 0 bases from J, leaving 4 bases between. CDR3 length: 13 residues. Germline-derived CDR1 and CDR2 are MNHEY and SVGEGT. In nucleotides, the CDR3 is TGTGCCAGCAGTTTAGATAGCAATCAGCCCCAGCATTTT. Protein sequence: CASSLDSNQPQHF.

V is TRBV3-1 (or the pseudogene TRBV3-2) and J is TRBJ2-5; TRBD1 matches 8 bases. The germline CDR1 and CDR2 sequences are LGHDT and YNNKEL (reference sequence). The trim removed 0 bases at V and 4 bases at J, leaving 4 bases unmatched. The CDR3 length is 15 residues. The CDR3 region is CASSQDRGLGETQYF. As DNA, the CDR3 is TGTGCCAGCAGCCAAGACAGGGGGCTAGGAGAGACCCAGTACTTC.

The chain is built from TRBV5-1 and TRBJ2-1, with 9 positions matching TRBD2. The CDR3 length is 16 residues. J gave up 1 base and V 0 bases, and 2 bases lay outside the gene matches. The V gene's germline CDR1 is SGHRS and CDR2 YFSETQ. The chain's CDR3 is CASSLGGRASYNEQFF. CDR3 sequence (DNA): TGCGCCAGCAGCTTGGGCGGGAGGGCGTCCTACAATGAGCAGTTCTTC.

In DNA form, the CDR3 reads TGTGCCAGCGGACAGGCCCAACTCTACGAGCAGTACTTC. The encoded protein is CASGQAQLYEQYF. This chain links TRBV5-6 with TRBJ2-7, with 7 bases matching TRBD1. CDR3 length: 13 amino acids. Losses at the gene ends were 7 bases for V and 3 bases for J; bases not matched to a gene: 7. The germline V gene encodes CDR1 SGHDT and CDR2 YYEEEE.

This clone was counted a single time. This chain links TRBV19 with TRBJ2-3; 12 positions agree with TRBD2. The trim removed 11 bases at V and 2 bases at J, leaving 20 bases unmatched. This CDR3 has 19 amino acids. Germline V lookup: CDR1 LNHDA, CDR2 SQIVND (reference sequence). CDR3 residues: CASRVPGLAGLGATDTQYF. The CDR3 coding sequence is TGTGCCTCTAGAGTTCCGGGACTAGCGGGTCTAGGGGCCACAGATACGCAGTATTTT.

The rearrangement links TRBV20-1 to TRBJ1-5, with D uncertain. Trimming pared 3 bases from V and 3 bases from J, leaving 9 bases between. Germline V gene sequence: CDR1 DFQATT, CDR2 SNEGSKA (reference sequence). The CDR3 loop spans 13 amino acids. CDR3 DNA sequence: TGCAGTGCTAGTAACCGAGTCAATCAGCCCCAGCATTTT. It encodes CSASNRVNQPQHF.

The V call is TRBV19, the J call TRBJ1-2; D is undetermined. The germline CDR1 and CDR2 sequences are LNHDA and SQIVND (reference sequence). The CDR3 has 15 amino acids. V dropped 3 bases and J dropped 4 bases, with 15 bases sitting between them. CDR3 loop: CASSIRNVLSYGYTF. CDR3 DNA sequence: TGTGCCAGTAGTATCCGTAATGTCCTTTCCTATGGCTACACCTTC.

The chain couples TRBV19 to TRBJ1-1; possibly TRBD1 for D (5 bases). V lost 6 bases to trimming and J lost 4 bases, with 18 bases between them. The germline CDR1 and CDR2 sequences are LNHDA and SQIVND (reference sequence). The CDR3 length is 15 residues. CDR3 in amino acids: CASSKKGRVSTEAFF. The CDR3 region has the DNA TGTGCCAGTAGCAAAAAGGGCAGGGTGAGCACTGAAGCTTTCTTT.

The J gene is TRBJ2-1, the V gene TRBV3-1 (or the pseudogene TRBV3-2); TRBD2 is a possible D gene (5 bases). The CDR3 is 15 amino acids. Germline CDR1 LGHDT, CDR2 YNNKEL (reference sequence). Trimming left V 5 bases short and J 7 bases short, with 18 bases between. The CDR3 loop is CASSTRRYWGNEQFF. The CDR3 region has the DNA TGTGCCAGCAGCACAAGGAGGTATTGGGGAAATGAGCAGTTCTTC.

This clone was counted a single time. The V call is TRBV7-3, the J call TRBJ2-3; weak D call: TRBD2 (6 bases). Trimming took 5 bases from V and 0 from J, leaving 9 bases between them. Germline assignment: CDR1 SGHTA and CDR2 FQGTGA. This CDR3 has 14 residues. The CDR3 DNA reads TGTGCCAGCAGCGAGGGACTCAGCACAGATACGCAGTATTTT. This codes for CASSEGLSTDTQYF. The whole variable domain, remainder taken from reference TRBV7-3 and TRBJ2-3, is GAGVSQTPSNKVTEKGKYVELRCDPISGHTALYWYRQSLGQGPEFLIYFQGTGAADDSGLPNDRFFAVRPEGSVSTLKIQRTERGDSAVYLCASSEGLSTDTQYFGPGTRLTVL.

This rearrangement joins TRBV20-1 to TRBJ2-7; D possibly corresponds to TRBD2 (5 bases). The V end lost 3 bases, the J end lost 1 base, and 10 bases lay between the germline ends. The CDR3 has 13 residues. Germline CDR1 DFQATT, CDR2 SNEGSKA (reference sequence). This CDR3 is CSASRDHSYEQYF. The CDR3 DNA is TGCAGTGCTAGTCGGGATCATTCCTACGAGCAGTACTTC.

This clone was counted a few times. The chain uses TRBV7-3 and TRBJ1-2, with TRBD1 matching 7 bases. Per the germline V gene, CDR1 is SGHTA and CDR2 is FQGTGA. The CDR3 loop spans 13 amino acids. The V segment lost 3 bases and the J segment 4 bases; nucleotides outside the gene matches: 2. Here the CDR3 reads CASSFRQGYGYTF. CDR3 DNA: TGTGCCAGCAGCTTTCGACAGGGCTATGGCTACACCTTC. Using reference TRBV7-3 and TRBJ1-2 for the parts outside the CDR3, the full variable domain is GAGVSQTPSNKVTEKGKYVELRCDPISGHTALYWYRQSLGQGPEFLIYFQGTGAADDSGLPNDRFFAVRPEGSVSTLKIQRTERGDSAVYLCASSFRQGYGYTFGSGTRLTVV.

The genes are TRBV28 and TRBJ2-3, with 8 bases identical to TRBD1. This CDR3 comprises 15 residues. The germline gives CDR1 MDHEN, CDR2 SYDVKM. After removal of 5 bases from V and 4 bases from J, the junction contained 8 bases not matched to a gene. As DNA, the CDR3 is TGTGCCAGCAGTCCCCTTGGACAGGGCTCAGATACGCAGTATTTT. This translates into CASSPLGQGSDTQYF. Based on the CDR3 plus reference TRBV28 and TRBJ2-3, the full variable domain is DVKVTQSSRYLVKRTGEKVFLECVQDMDHENMFWYRQDPGLGLRLIYFSYDVKMKEKGDIPEGYSVSREKKERFSLILESASTNQTSMYLCASSPLGQGSDTQYFGPGTRLTVL.

The chain links TRBV29-1 to TRBJ1-2, with 7 bases lining up with TRBD1. Germline V CDR1 and CDR2: SQVTM, ANQGSEA. V was pared by 4 bases and J by 5 bases, with 4 bases of the junction left unmatched. The CDR3 runs 12 residues. The CDR3 spells CSVGRQGYGYTF. The CDR3 bases are TGCAGCGTTGGGAGACAGGGTTATGGCTACACCTTC.

This clone was observed once. The V gene is TRBV15, the J gene TRBJ1-2, with 10 bases aligning to TRBD1. After removal of 4 bases from V and 4 bases from J, the junction contained 9 bases not matched to a gene. Germline assignment: CDR1 LNHNV and CDR2 YYDKDF (reference sequence). The CDR3 is 16 amino acids. The CDR3 nucleotides read TGTGCCACCAGCATTACCGGGACAGGGGTTTCCTATGGCTACACCTTC. Translating gives CATSITGTGVSYGYTF.

CDR3 region: CASSLEGTSGRRTGELFF. For the CDR3, the DNA is TGCGCCAGCAGCTTGGAAGGGACTAGCGGGAGGCGTACCGGGGAGCTGTTTTTT. The chain is built from TRBV5-1 and TRBJ2-2, with 15 positions matching TRBD2. The V and J ends lost 0 bases and 5 bases, in that order; junction bases with no gene match: 5. Germline lookup yields CDR1 SGHRS and CDR2 YFSETQ. This CDR3 comprises 18 residues.

The chain has TRBV18 and TRBJ1-5; D possibly corresponds to TRBD1 (5 bases). Germline CDR1 and CDR2: KGHSH and LQKENI. Trimming removed 3 bases from V and 7 bases from J, with 10 bases in between. The length of the CDR3 is 13 residues. CDR3 residues: CASSPPGRQPQHF. The CDR3, as DNA: TGTGCCAGCTCACCGCCAGGGCGCCAGCCCCAGCATTTT.

This clone was observed a single time. V and J are TRBV29-1 and TRBJ2-5, with 7 nucleotides matching TRBD1. CDR1 SQVTM and CDR2 ANQGSEA come from the germline V gene. The CDR3 length is 13 residues. V shed 7 bases and J 2 bases; nucleotides not matched to a gene: 7. The CDR3 region is CSAQPGQQETQYF. The CDR3 DNA follows: TGCAGCGCCCAACCGGGACAGCAAGAGACCCAGTACTTC.